This section outlines one TCR beta chain sequence together with its context. CDR3 length: 15 amino acids. The V end lost 3 bases, the J end lost 1 base, and 10 bases lay between the germline ends. Looked up from germline, CDR1 is LNHDA and CDR2 is SQIVND (reference sequence). Flow cytometry had shown expanded CD8+CD57+ cells in the patients chosen for sequencing. This entry belongs to a study of CD8+CD57+ T cells in acquired aplastic anemia. TCR beta VDJ combinations and CDR3 sequences were profiled from genomic DNA. TCRdb independently ran MiXCR on the reads; one entry per CDR3 protein. The table shows 95,000 to 150,000 distinct CDR3 sequences, with 45% to 60% occurring only once.

The V call is TRBV19, the J call TRBJ1-5; D is uncertain. Sequences were obtained from sorted CD4+, CD8+, or CD8+CD57+ T cells (not recorded which) from PBMCs. This clonotype was obtained from a human donor with aplastic anemia. Written as DNA, the CDR3 is TGTGCCAGTAGTATCCGGCCTTACAGCAATCAGCCCCAGCATTTT. It yields the protein CASSIRPYSNQPQHF.